The T cell receptor beta chain under discussion was sequenced for a study of blood T cell repertoires in COVID-19. This clone was picked up one time. The CDR3 consists of 13 residues. Trimming took 1 base from V and 8 from J; bases not matched to a gene: 4. Germline CDR1 reads MDHEN; CDR2 reads SYDVKM. In the original processing: Researchers report that nucleated cell counts were estimated from reference gene primer amplification. This table comes from immunoSEQ multiplex PCR, and its TCRdb copy is limited to in-frame clones, with some not included. From that table come the V and J calls and clone size; the DNA was used to work out D and trimming. The table lists 210,000 or so clones, around 80% of them singletons, with 2.5% to 3% in the top ten.

Sequenced input: peripheral blood. This sequence was found in a man between 45 and 60 years old with active or convalescent COVID-19. The rearrangement links TRBV28 to TRBJ1-1; TRBD1 agrees at 7 bases. The CDR3 loop reads CASSLFGTVEAFF. As DNA, the CDR3 is TGTGCCAGCAGTTTATTTGGGACAGTAGAAGCTTTCTTT.